Sequencing of this T cell receptor beta chain was carried out in a study of shared clonotypes between healthy human individuals. The repertoire was sequenced with immunoSEQ multiplex PCR; TCRdb's copy has only in-frame clones and lacks some. The sample comprises a few million clones, approximately 93% of which are singletons, and 0.35% to 0.45% rests with the top ten. Germline CDR1 SGHAT, CDR2 FQNNGV. This CDR3 has 14 residues. Trimming removed 2 bases from V and 7 bases from J, with 11 bases in between. This TCR derives from a young man in good health. Some clones in this sample may be carry-over from other donors' samples. The specimen sequenced was naive CD4+ T cells from PBMCs. Subset described: CD45RA+ positively selected. The chain couples TRBV11-2 to TRBJ1-4; D uncertain. The CDR3 sequence is CASSLKSAREKLFF. CDR3 sequence (DNA): TGTGCCAGCAGCTTAAAGTCGGCCCGTGAAAAACTGTTTTTT.